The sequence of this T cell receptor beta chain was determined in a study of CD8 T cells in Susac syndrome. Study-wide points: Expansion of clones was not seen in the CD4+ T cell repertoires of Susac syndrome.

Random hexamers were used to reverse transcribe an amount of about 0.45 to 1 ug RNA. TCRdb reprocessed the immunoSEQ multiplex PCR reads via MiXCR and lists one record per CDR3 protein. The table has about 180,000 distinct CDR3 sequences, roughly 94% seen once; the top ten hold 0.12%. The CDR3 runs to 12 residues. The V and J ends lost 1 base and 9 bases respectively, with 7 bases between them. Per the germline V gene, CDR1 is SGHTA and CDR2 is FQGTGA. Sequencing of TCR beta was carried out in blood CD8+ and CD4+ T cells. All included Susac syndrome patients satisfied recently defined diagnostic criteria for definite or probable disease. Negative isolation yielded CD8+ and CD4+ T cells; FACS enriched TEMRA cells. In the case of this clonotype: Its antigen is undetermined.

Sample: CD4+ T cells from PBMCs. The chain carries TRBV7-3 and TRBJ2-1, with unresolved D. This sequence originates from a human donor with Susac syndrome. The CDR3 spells CASSLMDGEQFF. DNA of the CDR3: TGTGCCAGCAGCTTAATGGACGGTGAGCAGTTCTTC. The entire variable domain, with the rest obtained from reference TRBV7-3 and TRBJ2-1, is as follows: GAGVSQTPSNKVTEKGKYVELRCDPISGHTALYWYRQSLGQGPEFLIYFQGTGAADDSGLPNDRFFAVRPEGSVSTLKIQRTERGDSAVYLCASSLMDGEQFFGPGTRLTVL.